This T cell receptor beta chain was sequenced in a study of T-cell memory formation after mild COVID-19. About the research overall: TCR clusters largely stayed donor specific. Findings and caveats of the study: Mainly in CM and EM were contracting CD4+ clones; CD8+ were in EMRA.

TCRdb ran MiXCR on the 5' RACE reads and lists one entry per CDR3 protein. The table includes around 470,000 distinct CDR3 sequences, 15% to 25% detected once. Germline trimming cut 5 bases from V and 5 bases from J; bases unmatched to any gene: 5. The CDR3 length is 16 residues. Germline assignment: CDR1 SGHVS and CDR2 FNYEAQ. This clonotype came up a few times. Its matching antigen is unknown. The TCR was taken from an adult woman who had mild COVID-19 (a few samples of this study predate the infection). Cell type and time point are not known. This chain joins TRBV7-6 and TRBJ2-1, with 14 nucleotides matching TRBD2. Material for sequencing was PBMCs or a T cell subset sorted from them (not recorded which). CDR3 sequence: CASSRGTSGGHNEQFF. CDR3 DNA: TGTGCCAGCAGCCGCGGGACTAGCGGGGGCCACAATGAGCAGTTCTTC.